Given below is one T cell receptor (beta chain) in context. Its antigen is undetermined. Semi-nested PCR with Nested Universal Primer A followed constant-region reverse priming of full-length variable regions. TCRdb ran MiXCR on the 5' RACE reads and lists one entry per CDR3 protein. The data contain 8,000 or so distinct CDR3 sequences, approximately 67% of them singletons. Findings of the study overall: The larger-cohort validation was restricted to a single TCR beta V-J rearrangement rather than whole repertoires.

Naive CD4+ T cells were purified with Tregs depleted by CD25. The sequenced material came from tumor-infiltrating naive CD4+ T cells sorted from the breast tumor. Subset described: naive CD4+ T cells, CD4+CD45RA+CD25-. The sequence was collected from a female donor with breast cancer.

The CDR3: CASSLGVTSEQFF. CDR3 DNA sequence: TGTGCCAGCAGCTTAGGGGTCACGAGCGAGCAGTTCTTC. The chain carries TRBV7-9 and TRBJ2-1; D gene uncertain. Germline V lookup: CDR1 SEHNR, CDR2 FQNEAQ (reference sequence). V dropped 1 base and J dropped 10 bases, with 11 bases sitting between them. CDR3 length: 13 residues.